This entry concerns a single TCR beta chain. The antigen is unknown. This entry comes from a study of shared clonotypes between healthy human individuals. Study-wide findings and caveats: Non-shared clonotypes showed lower generation probabilities than clonotypes common to all four donors. In having few donors, the study represented limited genetic and exposure-history diversity.

Looked up from germline, CDR1 is KGHSH and CDR2 is LQKENI. V was shortened by 6 bases and J by 2 bases, with 22 bases between the two germline ends. This CDR3 spans 17 amino acids. TCRdb's table, derived via immunoSEQ multiplex PCR, lists solely in-frame clones and lacks some. The data contain some 2,400,000 clones, nearly 97% of them singletons. This sequence originates from a man aged 18 to 30 in good health. The sample comprised naive CD4+ T cells sorted from blood. The subset is: CD45RA+ positively selected. The chain is built from TRBV18 and TRBJ2-5; TRBD2 might be the D (6 bases). CDR3 sequence: CASSQPRRENRQETQYF. The CDR3 DNA sequence: TGTGCCAGCTCGCAACCTCGCCGGGAGAATCGTCAAGAGACCCAGTACTTC.